These 14 T cell receptor beta chains were all obtained from the same sample, sequenced in a study of shared clonotypes between healthy human individuals. Measured with immunoSEQ multiplex PCR; TCRdb has only the in-frame clones, and not every one. The table lists 550,000 to 750,000 clones, around 95% of them singletons. Cells designated naive CD8 were CD45RO-negative and were positively selected for CCR7, with terminally differentiated effector memory CD45RA+ cells excluded. Sequences were obtained from naive CD8+ T cells sorted from blood. The receptors stem from a woman aged 30 to 39 in good health.

J is TRBJ2-7 and V is TRBV19, with 9 nucleotides matching TRBD2. V gave up 3 bases and J gave up 6 bases; unmatched junction bases: 9. The germline CDR1 and CDR2 sequences are LNHDA and SQIVND (reference sequence). The CDR3 totals 15 residues. CDR3 amino acids: CASSIRLAGLGEQYF. In DNA, the CDR3 is TGTGCCAGTAGTATTAGGCTAGCGGGACTTGGCGAGCAGTACTTC.

The V gene is TRBV27, the J gene TRBJ2-1, with 8 bases matching TRBD1. The CDR3 is 12 amino acids. Looked up from germline, CDR1 is MNHEY and CDR2 is SMNVEV (reference sequence). The V gene end was trimmed by 5 bases and the J gene end by 10 bases; junction bases not matched to a gene: 4. CDR3 DNA: TGTGCCAGCAGTCAGGGGGCTTGGGAGCAGTTCTTC. Encoded protein: CASSQGAWEQFF.

The chain combines TRBV27 with TRBJ2-7; D not certain. CDR3 length: 13 residues. V lost 5 bases to trimming and J lost 5 bases, with 13 bases between them. CDR1 MNHEY and CDR2 SMNVEV come from the germline V gene (reference sequence). CDR3 in DNA: TGTGCCAGCAGTACCGTGCCTCGGGACGAGCAGTACTTC. Residues: CASSTVPRDEQYF.

This clone was picked up a small number of times. The chain uses TRBV27 and TRBJ2-7; D perhaps matches TRBD1 (6 bases). Per the germline V gene, CDR1 is MNHEY and CDR2 is SMNVEV (reference sequence). V lost 4 bases and J lost 0, with 10 bases in between. The CDR3 consists of 14 residues. CDR3 residues: CASSSGVPSYEQYF. The CDR3 DNA is TGTGCCAGCAGTTCAGGGGTACCCTCCTACGAGCAGTACTTC.

About this clone: One end of the junction is discordant with germline, which a read error may explain. V and J are TRBV7-3 and TRBJ2-1; D call uncertain. Germline-derived CDR1 and CDR2 are SGHTA and FQGTGA. This CDR3 comprises 14 residues. The CDR3 protein is CVSSPLHSPNEQFF. DNA of the CDR3: TGTGTCAGCAGCCCGCTTCATTCGCCCAATGAGCAGTTCTTC.

The rearrangement joins TRBV10-2 to TRBJ2-7; 9 nucleotides agree with TRBD1. The germline gives CDR1 WSHSY, CDR2 SAAADI. V lost 0 bases and J lost 0; bases outside the gene matches: 6. This CDR3 is 17 amino acids long. DNA of the CDR3: TGCGCCAGCAGTGAGTCGCATGGGACAGGGCCCTCCTACGAGCAGTACTTC. Translation gives CASSESHGTGPSYEQYF.

The sample holds one count of this clone. V gene TRBV19 combines with J gene TRBJ2-3, with 11 positions matching TRBD2. The CDR3 spans 19 residues. CDR1 is LNHDA and CDR2 is SQIVND in the germline V gene (reference sequence). The V gene end was trimmed by 1 base and the J gene end by 0 bases; junction bases not matched to a gene: 9. CDR3 DNA sequence: TGTGCCAGTAGTATAGGATCGACTAGCGGGACCACTAGCACAGATACGCAGTATTTT. It translates to CASSIGSTSGTTSTDTQYF.

The sample holds one count of this clone. The rearrangement links TRBV13 to TRBJ2-1; D unclear. Germline-derived CDR1 and CDR2 are PRHDT and FYEKMQ (reference sequence). V was pared by 5 bases and J by 8 bases, with 10 bases between. The CDR3 runs to 12 residues. Here the CDR3 reads CASSLRADEQFF. In nucleotides, the CDR3 is TGTGCCAGCAGCCTAAGGGCTGATGAGCAGTTCTTC.

V gene TRBV2 combines with J gene TRBJ2-7; 8 bases fit TRBD2. The CDR3 runs to 17 residues. The V gene end was trimmed by 7 bases and the J gene end by 3 bases; junction bases not matched to a gene: 17. Germline assignment: CDR1 SNHLY and CDR2 FYNNEI. The CDR3 loop reads CASKSREGPSGRYEQYF. The CDR3 region has the DNA TGTGCCAGCAAATCACGGGAGGGGCCTAGCGGGCGCTACGAGCAGTACTTC.

The chain links TRBV7-9 to TRBJ1-3, with a weak D call TRBD1 (6 bases). CDR3 length equals 18 residues. Trimming pared 3 bases from V and 0 bases from J, leaving 18 bases between. Germline V gene lookup returns CDR1 SEHNR and CDR2 FQNEAQ (reference sequence). CDR3: CASSFGTPGSNSGNTIYF. Here the CDR3 DNA reads TGTGCCAGCAGCTTTGGGACACCCGGATCGAACTCTGGAAACACCATATATTTT.

DNA of the CDR3: TGTGCCACCAGCGGGGGGTTTCTCTCCGGGGAGCTGTTTTTT. Encoded protein: CATSGGFLSGELFF. This chain joins TRBV15 and TRBJ2-2; maybe TRBD2 (6 bases). CDR1 is LNHNV and CDR2 is YYDKDF in the germline V gene (reference sequence). V gave up 5 bases and J gave up 6 bases, with 13 bases separating them. The CDR3 runs 14 residues.

This clone was counted between two and nine times. The CDR3 DNA reads TGCGCCAGCAGCCAACGAGGACTGAATCAGCCCCAGCATTTT. This encodes CASSQRGLNQPQHF. The chain is built from TRBV4-1 and TRBJ1-5; no definite D call. Germline values: CDR1 MGHRA, CDR2 YSYEKL. The CDR3 sequence is 14 residues long. The V end lost 2 bases, the J end lost 4 bases, and 9 bases lay between the germline ends.

The V gene is TRBV21-1, the J gene TRBJ2-7; the table names TRBD2, a call not compared with the DNA. TRBV21-1 corresponds to a pseudogene. The CDR3 extends over 18 amino acids. The CDR3 loop is CASRIKTGTSGLIYEQYF. The CDR3 bases are TGTGCCAGCAGAATAAAAACCGGGACTAGCGGGCTCATTTACGAGCAGTACTTC.

In this sample, this clone turned up a few times. This sample also contains other DNA sequences that code for the same CDR3. V gene TRBV28 combines with J gene TRBJ1-1; D not resolved. The CDR3 contains 12 residues. V was cut by 0 bases and J by 3 bases, with 2 bases left in between. Germline CDR1 reads MDHEN; CDR2 reads SYDVKM. CDR3 DNA sequence: TGTGCCAGCAGTTTATGGGACACTGAAGCTTTCTTT. This translates into CASSLWDTEAFF. The whole variable domain, filled in from reference TRBV28 and TRBJ1-1, reads DVKVTQSSRYLVKRTGEKVFLECVQDMDHENMFWYRQDPGLGLRLIYFSYDVKMKEKGDIPEGYSVSREKKERFSLILESASTNQTSMYLCASSLWDTEAFFGQGTRLTVV.